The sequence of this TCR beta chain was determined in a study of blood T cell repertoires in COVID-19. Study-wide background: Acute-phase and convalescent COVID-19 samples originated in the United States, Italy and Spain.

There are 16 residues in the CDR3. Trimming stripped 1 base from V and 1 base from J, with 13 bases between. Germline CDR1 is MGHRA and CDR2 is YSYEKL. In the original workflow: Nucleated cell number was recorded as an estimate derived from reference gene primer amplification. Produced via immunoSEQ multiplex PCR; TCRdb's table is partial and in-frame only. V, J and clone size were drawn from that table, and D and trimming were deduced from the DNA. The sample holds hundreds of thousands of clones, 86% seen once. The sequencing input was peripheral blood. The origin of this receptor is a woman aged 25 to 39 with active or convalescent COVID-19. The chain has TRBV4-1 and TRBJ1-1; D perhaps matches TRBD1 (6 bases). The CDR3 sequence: CASSQAPGHKNTEAFF. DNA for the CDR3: TGCGCCAGCAGCCAAGCTCCGGGACACAAGAACACTGAAGCTTTCTTT.